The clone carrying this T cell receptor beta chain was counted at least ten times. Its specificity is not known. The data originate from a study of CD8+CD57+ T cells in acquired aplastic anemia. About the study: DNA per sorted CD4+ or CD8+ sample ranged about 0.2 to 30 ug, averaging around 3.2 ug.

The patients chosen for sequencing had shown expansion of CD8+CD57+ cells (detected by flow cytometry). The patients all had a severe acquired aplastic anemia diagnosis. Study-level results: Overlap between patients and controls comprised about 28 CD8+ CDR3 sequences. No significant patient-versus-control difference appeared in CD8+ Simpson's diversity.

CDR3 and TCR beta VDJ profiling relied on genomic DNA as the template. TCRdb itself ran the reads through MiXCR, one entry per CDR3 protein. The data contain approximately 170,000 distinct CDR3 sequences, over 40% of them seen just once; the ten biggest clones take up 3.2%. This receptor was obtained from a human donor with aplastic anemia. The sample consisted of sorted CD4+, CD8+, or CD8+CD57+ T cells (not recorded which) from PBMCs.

CDR3 residues: CASSLDGSNTGELFF. CDR3 bases: TGCGCCAGCAGCTTGGACGGGAGTAACACCGGGGAGCTGTTTTTT. The J gene is TRBJ2-2, the V gene TRBV5-1, with D perhaps matching TRBD2 (6 bases). Trimming took off 0 bases at V and 2 bases at J, with 8 bases between the two ends. Germline V gene data show CDR1 as SGHRS and CDR2 as YFSETQ. The CDR3 is 15 residues long.